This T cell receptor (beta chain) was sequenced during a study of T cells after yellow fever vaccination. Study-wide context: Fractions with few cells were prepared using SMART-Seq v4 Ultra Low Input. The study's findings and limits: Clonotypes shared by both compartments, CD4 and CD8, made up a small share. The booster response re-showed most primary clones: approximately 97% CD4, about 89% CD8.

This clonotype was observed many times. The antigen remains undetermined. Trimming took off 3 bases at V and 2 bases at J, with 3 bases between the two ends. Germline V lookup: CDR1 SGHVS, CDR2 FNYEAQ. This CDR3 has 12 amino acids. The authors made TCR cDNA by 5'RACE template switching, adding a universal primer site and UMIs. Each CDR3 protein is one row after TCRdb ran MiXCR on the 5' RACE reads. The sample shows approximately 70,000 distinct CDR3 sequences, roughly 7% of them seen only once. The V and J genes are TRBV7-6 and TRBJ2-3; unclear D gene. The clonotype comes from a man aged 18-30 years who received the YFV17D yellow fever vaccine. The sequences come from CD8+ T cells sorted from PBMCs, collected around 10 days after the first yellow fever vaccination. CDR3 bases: TGTGCCAGCAGCTTGGCCACAGATACGCAGTATTTT. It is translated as CASSLATDTQYF.